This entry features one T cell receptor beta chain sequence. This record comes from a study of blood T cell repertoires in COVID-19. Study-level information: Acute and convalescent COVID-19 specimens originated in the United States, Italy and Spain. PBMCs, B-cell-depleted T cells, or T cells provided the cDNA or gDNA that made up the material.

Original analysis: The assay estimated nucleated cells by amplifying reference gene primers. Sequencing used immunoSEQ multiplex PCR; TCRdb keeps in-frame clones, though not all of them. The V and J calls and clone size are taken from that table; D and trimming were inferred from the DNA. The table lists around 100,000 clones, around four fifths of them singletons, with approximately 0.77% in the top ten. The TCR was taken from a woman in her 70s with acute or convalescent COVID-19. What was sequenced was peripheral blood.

In nucleotides, the CDR3 is TGTGCCAGCAGCCGACTGACAGATTCACCCCTCCACTTT. Translation: CASSRLTDSPLHF. The V call is TRBV3-1 (or the pseudogene TRBV3-2), the J call TRBJ1-6; the D gene is possibly TRBD1 (5 bases). Germline CDR1 and CDR2: LGHDT and YNNKEL (reference sequence). The CDR3 covers 13 residues. V was shortened by 4 bases and J by 8 bases, with 9 bases between the two germline ends.